The sample holds a few counts of the clone carrying this T cell receptor beta chain. Its antigen is not identified. CMV status came from CD4+ IFNgamma after overnight CMV lysate stimulation. This sample is drawn from a study of naive and memory T cell subsets. Trimming cost V 1 base and J 4 bases, with 14 bases left between them. Germline V gives CDR1 DFQATT, CDR2 SNEGSKA (reference sequence). The CDR3 extends over 14 amino acids. An equimolar mix of two oligonucleotides served as the beta constant-region primer for TRBC1 and TRBC2. Four rounds of PCR amplified the ligated cDNA using nested alpha and beta constant-region primers plus SP2. Ligation attached a single-stranded oligonucleotide with a 12-nucleotide UMI and the SP2 primer to the cDNA 3' end. Each CDR3 protein is one row after TCRdb ran MiXCR on the UMI-ligation and nested PCR reads. The data show about 150,000 distinct CDR3 sequences, roughly 22% seen once.

Study-level points and caveats: TCR counts from RNA may reflect activation-linked expression changes. Possibly reflecting memory cells re-expressing CD45RA, a few larger clonotypes occurred in naive repertoires, especially CD8. In naive cells, over 90% of TCR sequences were seen only once.

The J gene is TRBJ2-7, the V gene TRBV20-1; tentative D call: TRBD2 (6 bases). Sequencing was performed on naive CD4+ T cells from blood. This sequence originates from a human donor in good health. The CDR3 region is CSARGLGTGYEQYF. CDR3 nucleotide sequence: TGCAGTGCTAGAGGTTTGGGGACTGGATACGAGCAGTACTTC.